This entry lists 8 T cell receptor beta chains sequenced from one sample in a study of cytomegalovirus exposure and HLA in healthy donors. This table comes from immunoSEQ multiplex PCR, and its TCRdb copy is limited to in-frame clones, with some not included. Among about 160,000 clones, around 85% were seen once, and the ten largest hold 4.5% to 7%. Sequenced material: PBMCs. The receptors here all came from a woman in her thirties in good health and CMV-seronegative.

The rearrangement joins TRBV14 to TRBJ1-4; a weak D match, TRBD1 (5 bases). The CDR3 consists of 17 residues. The V and J ends lost 2 bases and 3 bases respectively, with 16 bases between them. From germline, CDR1 is SGHDN and CDR2 FVKESK. The CDR3 region is CASSQRQPGGANEKLFF. The CDR3 coding sequence is TGTGCCAGCAGCCAACGTCAACCCGGGGGAGCTAATGAAAAACTGTTTTTT. Full variable domain (missing parts from reference TRBV14 and TRBJ1-4): EAGVTQFPSHSVIEKGQTVTLRCDPISGHDNLYWYRRVMGKEIKFLLHFVKESKQDESGMPNNRFLAERTGGTYSTLKVQPAELEDSGVYFCASSQRQPGGANEKLFFGSGTQLSVL.

The gene calls are TRBV7-9 and TRBJ2-6; D is uncertain. This CDR3 has 18 residues. Trimming stripped 5 bases from V and 0 bases from J, with 17 bases between. The V gene's germline CDR1 is SEHNR and CDR2 FQNEAQ (reference sequence). In nucleotides, the CDR3 is TGTGCCAGCAGCCCAAAAGGCATCGGAGACTCTGGGGCCAACGTCCTGACTTTC. Translation: CASSPKGIGDSGANVLTF.

This sequence joins TRBV7-2 and TRBJ2-1; 9 bases agree with TRBD2. Trimming cost V 3 bases and J 4 bases; bases outside gene matches: 10. The CDR3 consists of 17 residues. Germline CDR1 is SGHTA and CDR2 is FQGNSA. CDR3 DNA: TGTGCCAGCAGCTTTCGGGCGCGGGGGGGCCGGTACAATGAGCAGTTCTTC. Its protein is CASSFRARGGRYNEQFF.

The V and J genes are TRBV27 and TRBJ1-4; D is unclear. The CDR3 is 14 residues long. Trimming took off 6 bases at V and 11 bases at J, with 19 bases between the two ends. Germline V CDR1 and CDR2: MNHEY, SMNVEV (reference sequence). As DNA, the CDR3 is TGTGCCAGCAGGGTCCCGGGTCCCCGGCCCAAACTGTTTTTT. Translated, it gives CASRVPGPRPKLFF.

This chain links TRBV27 with TRBJ2-1, with 9 bases fitting TRBD2. J was trimmed by 3 bases and V by 4 bases; bases with no gene match: 7. This CDR3 has 16 residues. CDR1 and CDR2 (germline): MNHEY, SMNVEV (reference sequence). CDR3 nucleotides: TGTGCCAGCAGTTCTGTGACTAGCGGAAGCTACAATGAGCAGTTCTTC. This encodes CASSSVTSGSYNEQFF.

This sequence joins TRBV20-1 and TRBJ2-1, with 7 bases fitting TRBD2. V lost 3 bases, J lost 10 bases, and 3 bases stayed unmatched. There are 11 residues in the CDR3. In germline, CDR1 is DFQATT, CDR2 SNEGSKA (reference sequence). The CDR3 nucleotides read TGCAGTGCTAGTAAGCGGGGAGAGCAGTTCTTC. It codes for CSASKRGEQFF.

The genes are TRBV4-1 and TRBJ2-2; TRBD2 is a possible D gene (5 bases). Germline V CDR1 and CDR2: MGHRA, YSYEKL. This CDR3 has 13 amino acids. V lost 0 bases and J lost 9, with 8 bases in between. The CDR3 nucleotides read TGCGCCAGCAGCCAAGACGAGGGCCGGGAGCTGTTTTTT. Encoded protein: CASSQDEGRELFF.

V and J are TRBV7-3 and TRBJ1-2; 8 bases match TRBD1. The J segment lost 6 bases and the V segment lost 2 bases, leaving 2 bases of the junction unmatched. The germline CDR1 and CDR2 sequences are SGHTA and FQGTGA. The CDR3 runs to 13 residues. CDR3 sequence (DNA): TGTGCCAGCAGCTTACAACAGGGGGATGGCTACACCTTC. Its translation: CASSLQQGDGYTF.